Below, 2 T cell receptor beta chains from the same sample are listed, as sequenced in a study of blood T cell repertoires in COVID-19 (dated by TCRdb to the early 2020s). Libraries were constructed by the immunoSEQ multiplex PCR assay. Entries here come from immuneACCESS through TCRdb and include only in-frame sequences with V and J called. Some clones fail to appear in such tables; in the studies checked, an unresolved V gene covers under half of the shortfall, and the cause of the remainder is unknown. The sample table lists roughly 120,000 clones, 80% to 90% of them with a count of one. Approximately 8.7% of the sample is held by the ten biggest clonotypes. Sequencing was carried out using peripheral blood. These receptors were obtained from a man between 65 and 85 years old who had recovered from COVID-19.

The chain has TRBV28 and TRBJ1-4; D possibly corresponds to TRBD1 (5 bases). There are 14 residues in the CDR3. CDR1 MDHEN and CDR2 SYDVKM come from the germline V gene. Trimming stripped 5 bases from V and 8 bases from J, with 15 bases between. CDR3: CASSTGSNGEKLFF. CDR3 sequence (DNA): TGTGCCAGCAGTACAGGCTCCAATGGGGAAAAACTGTTTTTT. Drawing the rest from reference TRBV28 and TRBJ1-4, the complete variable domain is DVKVTQSSRYLVKRTGEKVFLECVQDMDHENMFWYRQDPGLGLRLIYFSYDVKMKEKGDIPEGYSVSREKKERFSLILESASTNQTSMYLCASSTGSNGEKLFFGSGTQLSVL.

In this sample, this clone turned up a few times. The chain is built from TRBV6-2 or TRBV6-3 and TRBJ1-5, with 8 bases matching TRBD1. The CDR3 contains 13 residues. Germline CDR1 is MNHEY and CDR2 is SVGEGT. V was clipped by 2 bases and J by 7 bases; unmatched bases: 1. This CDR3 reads CASSYQGAQPQHF. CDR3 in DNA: TGTGCCAGCAGTTACCAGGGGGCCCAGCCCCAGCATTTT.